This T cell receptor beta chain was sequenced for a study of vaccination effects on CD4 cells after COVID-19 (dated by TCRdb to between 2021 and 2024). At the level of the whole study: Post-vaccine samples across the study were collected a median of 72 days after the second dose, with a range of 14 to 241. Altogether, 10 COVID-19 convalescent patients and 4 SARS-CoV-2-naive healthy vaccine recipients made up the full study. In both COVID-19 convalescent patients and infection-naive vaccine recipients, the study compared SARS-CoV-2 spike-specific CD4+ TCR repertoires from before mRNA vaccination with those from after it. In the study, cultures from other donors were sequenced using the Oncomine TCR Beta short-read assay on an Illumina iSeq 100.

Comment on this clone: Its antigen has not been determined. No much larger clonotype is one base removed from it; base qualities were not supplied.

To identify antigen-specific CD4+ T cell clonotypes by their expansion, the ViraFEST assay first stimulated PBMC with viral peptide pools and then applied TCR sequencing. After more than nine days of culture, CD4+ T cells were isolated with the EasySep CD4+ T cell isolation kit. Participants received two doses of either the BNT162b2 or the mRNA-1273 mRNA SARS-CoV-2 vaccine. Healthy vaccine recipients had no prior SARS-CoV-2 infection, confirmed by negative nucleocapsid antibodies before and after vaccination. Each well held around 2 million PBMC cultured in IMDM containing about 5.5% human AB serum, 8.5 to 10 IU/ml IL-2 and gentamicin, along with approximately 10 ug/ml peptides. Half of the culture medium was replaced with fresh IL-2-containing medium on days 3 and 7. Each peptide stimulation condition was cultured in triplicate wells unless otherwise noted. PBMC were separated from whole blood using Ficoll-Paque Plus gradient centrifugation and were then either cryopreserved at -140C or used fresh. The overlapping peptide pools covered the spike proteins of SARS-CoV-2 as well as those of the common cold coronaviruses HCoV-NL63, HCoV-OC43 and HCoV-229E. The QIAamp micro DNA kit was used to extract genomic DNA from the cultured CD4+ T cells.

Library creation used the immunoSEQ multiplex PCR assay. TCR beta CDR3 sequencing was performed on DNA from the cultured, isolated CD4+ T cells. Turning to the authors' computational methods: Non-productive TCR sequences were removed and reads were trimmed to the CDR3 region, keeping CDR3s of at least 7 amino acids. The MANAFEST web app was used to pick out antigen-specific clonotypes by comparing their expansion in peptide wells with that in reference cultures. To be called positive, a clone needed expansion at FDR<0.05 compared with the reference and with all other wells, an odds ratio greater than 5, and a frequency greater than 0.1% in two replicate wells. Clonotypes significantly expanded in SARS-CoV-2 spike wells and in at least one common cold coronavirus spike condition were defined as cross-reactive. Levenshtein distance calculated with the stringdist R package was used to assess CDR3 similarity, and unrooted trees were constructed with ape in R 3.6.1. Entries here come from immuneACCESS through TCRdb and include only in-frame sequences with V and J called. Some clones fail to appear in such tables; in the studies checked, an unresolved V gene covers under half of the shortfall, and the cause of the remainder is unknown. V, J and clone size derive from that table, while D and trimming were established from the DNA sequence. The sample includes about 61,000 clones, with around three quarters observed a single time. Roughly 1.2% of the sample lies in the top ten.

The investigation overall reported the following: Among healthy vaccine recipients, nearly all vaccine-induced clones were SARS-CoV-2 mono-reactive, and just 1 of 255 was cross-reactive with common cold coronaviruses. Only a small number of convalescent patients were included, and no early post-infection timepoints were available, which limited the study. Clones induced by infection and clones induced by vaccination both contracted markedly at late timepoints after vaccination, which fits with T cell responses waning over time.

This receptor was taken from a human donor who received a COVID-19 vaccine. The material sequenced was CD4+ T cells from PBMCs cultured with HCoV-229E spike peptides, taken after COVID-19 vaccination. The cell subset or site label, read with the paper, signifies: HCoV-229E spike overlapping peptide pool stimulation.

The bases read TGTGCCACCAGTCCTCCGGGGGGGGCCCTCCGGGAGCTGTTTTTT. It codes for CATSPPGGALRELFF. The chain was built from TRBV24-1 and TRBJ2-2; 8 middle bases align to TRBD2. CDR1 and CDR2 (KGHDR, SFDVKD) derive from the germline V gene. Trimming accounts for 6 bases at V and 9 bases at J, while the number of junction bases matched to no gene is 11. Reading from cysteine to phenylalanine, the CDR3 counts 15 amino acids. The sequence is cut down to CDR3 DNA, 45 bases in frame from base 1.